The clone carrying this T cell receptor (beta chain) occurred once. One end of the junction fails to match germline, which may point to a read error. This same CDR3 is encoded by further DNA sequences in the sample. The sample belongs to a study of blood T cell repertoires in COVID-19. Study-level background: Acute and convalescent COVID-19 specimens originated in the United States, Italy and Spain. T cells, B-cell-depleted T cells, or PBMCs provided the cDNA or gDNA that served as material.

The CDR3 loop spans 17 amino acids. The germline V gene has CDR1 LNHDA and CDR2 SQIVND (reference sequence). Original analysis: Reference gene primer amplification yielded estimated nucleated cell counts. Assay: immunoSEQ multiplex PCR; the TCRdb copy retains only in-frame clones and omits some. That table supplies the V and J calls and clone size; D and trimming were determined from the DNA. This repertoire shows about 130,000 clones, roughly three quarters found once; its top ten account for over 1.5%. This TCR derives from a woman between 65 and 79 years old with acute or convalescent COVID-19. The genes are TRBV19 and TRBJ2-7; 11 bases line up with TRBD1. Sequencing input: peripheral blood. The chain's CDR3 is CASSGRTGGVHTYEQYF. DNA of the CDR3: TGTGCCAGTTCCGGCCGGACAGGGGGCGTCCACACCTACGAGCAGTACTTT.